Shown below are 9 T cell receptor beta chains from a single sample sequenced in a study of T-cell memory formation after mild COVID-19 (dated by TCRdb to about 2021). Libraries were prepared through 5' RACE. The data were produced on an Illumina NovaSeq 6000. The public reads were run again by TCRdb, first through fastp at Q25 and then through MiXCR, and only productive beta chains were kept. Every distinct CDR3 protein forms one entry, paired with its most common genes and DNA. Counted in this sample were more than 110,000 distinct CDR3 sequences; about 23% of them appeared once. Around a quarter of the sample goes to the ten largest clones. Sequencing input: PBMCs or a T cell subset sorted from them (not recorded which). The receptors were gathered from an adult woman who had mild COVID-19 (a few samples of this study predate the infection). The sample titles of this study are shuffled in the database, so cell type and time point are left out; the donor was told from shared clones.

This clonotype was picked up a small number of times. This chain uses TRBV29-1 with TRBJ2-5; D perhaps matches TRBD1 (5 bases). The V end lost 3 bases, the J end lost 4 bases, and 9 bases lay between the germline ends. This CDR3 region has 12 residues. CDR1 and CDR2 (germline): SQVTM, ANQGSEA. The DNA of the CDR3 is TGCAGCGTTGAGGACAAGATAGAGACCCAGTACTTC. Residues: CSVEDKIETQYF.

The chain combines TRBV4-1 with TRBJ2-1, with D perhaps assigned TRBD1 or TRBD2 (5 bases each). CDR3 size: 16 residues. CDR1 is MGHRA and CDR2 is YSYEKL in the germline V gene. Between the trimmed V and J ends, which lost 4 bases and 4 bases, there was a span of 17 bases. In DNA, the CDR3 is TGCGCCAGCAGCCTCTCATCGGGGCCATTTTACAATGAGCAGTTCTTC. Amino acids: CASSLSSGPFYNEQFF.

This rearrangement joins TRBV7-8 to TRBJ2-1; tentatively, D is TRBD1 (6 bases). V gave up 9 bases and J gave up 2 bases, with 20 bases separating them. The CDR3 is made up of 16 amino acids. Germline V gene lookup returns CDR1 SGHVS and CDR2 FQNEAQ. CDR3: CASTPKGVATYNEQFF. Here the CDR3 DNA reads TGTGCCAGTACCCCCAAGGGGGTAGCGACCTACAATGAGCAGTTCTTC. Drawing the rest from reference TRBV7-8 and TRBJ2-1, the complete variable domain is GAGVSQSPRYKVAKRGQDVALRCDPISGHVSLFWYQQALGQGPEFLTYFQNEAQLDKSGLPSDRFFAERPEGSVSTLKIQRTQQEDSAVYLCASTPKGVATYNEQFFGPGTRLTVL.

The sample holds a few counts of this clonotype. The rearrangement uses TRBV21-1 and TRBJ2-4; TRBD1 is the table's D call, not checked against the DNA. TRBV21-1 is a known pseudogene. The CDR3 has 18 residues. The CDR3 nucleotides are TGTGCCAGCAGCAAAGCGCTGGGGGGCCGACTAGCCAAAAACATTCAGTACTTC. Translation: CASSKALGGRLAKNIQYF.

The sample holds a few counts of this clonotype. The CDR3 sequence: CASSWGQYYEQYF. The CDR3 nucleotides read TGTGCCAGCAGTTGGGGACAATACTACGAGCAGTACTTC. The J gene is TRBJ2-7, the V gene TRBV27, with TRBD1 as a possible D gene (6 bases). The CDR3 consists of 13 residues. V was pared by 4 bases and J by 3 bases, with 10 bases between. Per germline, CDR1 MNHEY and CDR2 SMNVEV (reference sequence).

V gene TRBV3-1 combines with J gene TRBJ1-2; 7 bases line up with TRBD1. The CDR3 contains 15 residues. Germline CDR1 LGHDT, CDR2 YNNKEL (reference sequence). V was pared by 4 bases and J by 4 bases, with 9 bases of the junction left unmatched. CDR3 region: CASSPPGDSVYGYTF. In DNA, the CDR3 is TGTGCCAGCAGCCCCCCGGGGGACAGTGTCTATGGCTACACCTTC.

This clonotype has a single count. V and J are TRBV24-1 and TRBJ1-1; D gene unclear. Trimming stripped 4 bases from V and 5 bases from J, with 16 bases between. Germline-derived CDR1 and CDR2 are KGHDR and SFDVKD. This CDR3 spans 15 amino acids. CDR3 protein: CATSDPSSGRTEAFF. For the CDR3, the DNA is TGTGCCACCAGTGACCCGTCATCCGGTAGGACTGAAGCTTTCTTT.

V is TRBV6-5 and J is TRBJ2-3; 7 bases are shared with TRBD1. The CDR3 consists of 13 residues. CDR1 is MNHEY, CDR2 SVGAGI, per germline. Unmatched junction bases numbered 5, after V lost 8 bases and J lost 3 bases. For the CDR3, the DNA is TGTGCCAGCGGACGACAGGGAACAGATACGCAGTATTTT. It specifies CASGRQGTDTQYF.

In its sample, this clonotype was seen once. CDR3 coding DNA: TGTGCCACCAGTGGGGGCGGACTTTTCTACAATGAGCAGTTCTTC. Its protein is CATSGGGLFYNEQFF. J is TRBJ2-1 and V is TRBV24-1, with D possibly being TRBD1 or TRBD2 (5 bases each). The germline V and J ends were trimmed by 5 bases and 3 bases, with 13 bases remaining between them. Looked up from germline, CDR1 is KGHDR and CDR2 is SFDVKD. The length of the CDR3 is 15 residues.